This TCR beta chain emerged from a study of blood T cell repertoires in COVID-19. Across the whole study: Some COVID-19 samples were acute and others convalescent; all came from the United States, Italy and Spain.

In the authors' workflow: Using reference gene primer amplification, nucleated cell counts were estimated. Measured with immunoSEQ multiplex PCR; TCRdb has only the in-frame clones, and not every one. The V and J calls and clone size come from that table; D and trimming were worked out from the DNA. Seen here are about 30,000 clones, approximately 91% observed once, and the top ten hold less than 45%. The CDR3 totals 14 residues. V lost 6 bases and J 0 bases, leaving 11 bases between the germline ends. The germline gives CDR1 KGHSH, CDR2 LQKENI. V is TRBV18 and J is TRBJ1-1; D unclear. This TCR was sampled from a man aged 55 to 70 with active or convalescent COVID-19. The sample comprised peripheral blood. In DNA, the CDR3 is TGTGCCAGCTCTTACGCATACATGAACACTGAAGCTTTCTTT. As protein: CASSYAYMNTEAFF. The full variable domain, rest sourced from reference TRBV18 and TRBJ1-1, is NAGVMQNPRHLVRRRGQEARLRCSPMKGHSHVYWYRQLPEEGLKFMVYLQKENIIDESGMPKERFSAEFPKEGPSILRIQQVVRGDSAAYFCASSYAYMNTEAFFGQGTRLTVV.